These T cell receptor beta chains were read from a single sample in a study of graft-versus-host responses after intestinal transplantation. Generated by immunoSEQ multiplex PCR, the TCRdb table keeps only in-frame clones and is missing some. Of nearly 20,000 clones detected, about 89% appear once; the ten largest clones hold less than 10%. Sample: PBMCs, taken around 230 days after intestinal transplant. These receptors were obtained from a human patient who received an intestinal transplant, so some T cells may come from the graft donor. Each CDR3 is given with its conserved first and last residue. D genes are given only for firm matches. Size is stated for part of the rows, as once, few or many counts, or as a class when the clone is expanded.

clone_size | d_call | j_call | v_call | cdr3_nt | cdr3_aa
NA | NA | TRBJ2-3 | TRBV19 | TGTGCCAGTAGTATCGCAGCGCAGGGGAAACCTGATACGCAGTATTTT | CASSIAAQGKPDTQYF
NA | NA | TRBJ1-2 | TRBV19 | TGTGCCACCCGCCAGGAGGGGGTCTATGGCTACACCTTC | CATRQEGVYGYTF
NA | NA | TRBJ1-1 | TRBV18 | TGTGCCAGCTCAGCCGGAAGGGACACTGAAGCTTTCTTT | CASSAGRDTEAFF
NA | NA | TRBJ2-2 | TRBV7-6 | TGTGCCAGCAGCTTAGTCGCGGGGCGTAGAACCGGGGAGCTGTTTTTT | CASSLVAGRRTGELFF
NA | TRBD1 | TRBJ2-7 | TRBV6-5 | TGTGCCAGCAGTTCGACAGGGTGGTACGAGCAGTACTTC | CASSSTGWYEQYF
few | TRBD1 | TRBJ1-4 | TRBV6-1 | TGTGCCAGCAGTGCTCAACAGGGGGGTGGTGAAAAACTGTTTTTT | CASSAQQGGGEKLFF
once | TRBD1 | TRBJ2-7 | TRBV4-1 | TGCGCCAGCAGCCTTACGCCCGGACAGGACTACGAGCAGTACTTC | CASSLTPGQDYEQYF
NA | NA | TRBJ2-7 | TRBV18 | TGTGCCAGCTCTCCCACAGGGATGAGCTACGAGCAGTACTTC | CASSPTGMSYEQYF
once | TRBD1 | TRBJ2-7 | TRBV19 | TGTGCCAGTAGTATAGGAGGGACAGCCTACGAGCAGTACTTC | CASSIGGTAYEQYF
NA | NA | TRBJ1-2 | TRBV25-1 | TGTGCCAGCAACCACTCCGGACAGAAAAACTATGGCTACACCTTC | CASNHSGQKNYGYTF
NA | NA | TRBJ1-3 | TRBV4-1 | TGCGCCAGCAGCCCCAATTCCCCCTTCTCTGGAAACACCATATATTTT | CASSPNSPFSGNTIYF
NA | NA | TRBJ2-7 | TRBV27 | TGTGCCAGCAGTTCGTATCTTTCGGGGTCCACCTACGAGCAGTACTTC | CASSSYLSGSTYEQYF
NA | TRBD1 | TRBJ2-7 | TRBV6-6 | TGTGCCAGCAGTTCGACAGGGGGGTACGAGCAGTACTTC | CASSSTGGYEQYF
NA | NA | TRBJ1-3 | TRBV9 | TGTGCCAGCAGCGTCTCCCAAACGGGACTGAACTCTGGAAACACCATATATTTT | CASSVSQTGLNSGNTIYF
NA | NA | TRBJ1-1 | TRBV11-3 | TGTGCCAGCAGCCCCCCCGAGGGGCGATCTGAAGCTTTCTTT | CASSPPEGRSEAFF
NA | NA | TRBJ2-7 | TRBV19 | TGTGCCAGTAGTACGGGAAACACAAACTACGAGCAGTACTTC | CASSTGNTNYEQYF
NA | NA | TRBJ2-7 | TRBV7-9 | TGTGCCAGCAGCTCAACAGGCTCCTACGAGCAGTACTTC | CASSSTGSYEQYF
NA | TRBD2 | TRBJ2-1 | TRBV6-4 | TGTGCCAGCAGTGGATCTAGCGGGGGTTACAATGAGCAGTTCTTC | CASSGSSGGYNEQFF